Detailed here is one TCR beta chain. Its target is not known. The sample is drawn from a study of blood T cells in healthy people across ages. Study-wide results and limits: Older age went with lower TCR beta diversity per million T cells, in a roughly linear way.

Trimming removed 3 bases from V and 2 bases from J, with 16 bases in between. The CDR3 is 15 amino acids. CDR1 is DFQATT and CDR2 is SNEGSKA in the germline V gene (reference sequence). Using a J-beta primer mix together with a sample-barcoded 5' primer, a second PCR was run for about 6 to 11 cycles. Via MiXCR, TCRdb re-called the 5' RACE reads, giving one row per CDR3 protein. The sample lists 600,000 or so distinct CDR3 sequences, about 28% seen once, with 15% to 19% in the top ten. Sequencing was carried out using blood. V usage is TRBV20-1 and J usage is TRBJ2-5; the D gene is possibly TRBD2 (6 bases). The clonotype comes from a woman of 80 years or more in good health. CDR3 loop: CSASTGAGPQETQYF. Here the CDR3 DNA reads TGCAGTGCTAGCACGGGAGCGGGCCCTCAAGAGACCCAGTACTTC.